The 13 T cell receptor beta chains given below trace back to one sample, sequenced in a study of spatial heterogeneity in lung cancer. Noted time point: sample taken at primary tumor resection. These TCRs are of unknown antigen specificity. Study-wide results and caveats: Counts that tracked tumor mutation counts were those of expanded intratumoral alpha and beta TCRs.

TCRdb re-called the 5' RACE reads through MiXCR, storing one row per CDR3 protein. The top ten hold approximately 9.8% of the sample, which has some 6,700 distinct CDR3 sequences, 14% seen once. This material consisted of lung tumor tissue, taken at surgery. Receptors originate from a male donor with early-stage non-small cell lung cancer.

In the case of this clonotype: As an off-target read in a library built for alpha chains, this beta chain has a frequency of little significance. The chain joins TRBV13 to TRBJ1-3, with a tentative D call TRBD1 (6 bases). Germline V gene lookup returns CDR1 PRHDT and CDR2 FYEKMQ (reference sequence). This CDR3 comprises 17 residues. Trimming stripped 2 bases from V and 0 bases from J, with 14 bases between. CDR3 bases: TGTGCCAGCAGCTTAAGGGGGGGACGGATCTCTGGAAACACCATATATTTT. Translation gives CASSLRGGRISGNTIYF. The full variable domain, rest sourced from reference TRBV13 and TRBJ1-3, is AAGVIQSPRHLIKEKRETATLKCYPIPRHDTVYWYQQGPGQDPQFLISFYEKMQSDKGSIPDRFSAQQFSDYHSELNMSSLELGDSALYFCASSLRGGRISGNTIYFGEGSWLTVV.

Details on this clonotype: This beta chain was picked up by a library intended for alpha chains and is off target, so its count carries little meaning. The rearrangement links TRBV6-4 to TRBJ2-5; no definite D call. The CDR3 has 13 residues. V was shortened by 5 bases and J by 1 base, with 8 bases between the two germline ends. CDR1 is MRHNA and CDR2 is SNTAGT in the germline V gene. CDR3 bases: TGTGCCAGCAGTCGACACCTCCAAGAGACCCAGTACTTC. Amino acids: CASSRHLQETQYF.

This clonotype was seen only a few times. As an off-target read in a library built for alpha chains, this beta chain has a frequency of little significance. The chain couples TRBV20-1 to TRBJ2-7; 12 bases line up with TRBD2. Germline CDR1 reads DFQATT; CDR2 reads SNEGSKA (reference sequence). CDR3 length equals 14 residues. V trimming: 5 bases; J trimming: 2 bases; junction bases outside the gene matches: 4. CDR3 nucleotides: TGCAGTGCTGTAGGGACTAGCGGGCCCTACGAGCAGTACTTC. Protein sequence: CSAVGTSGPYEQYF.

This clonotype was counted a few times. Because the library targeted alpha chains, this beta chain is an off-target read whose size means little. In DNA form, the CDR3 reads TGTGCCAGCAGTTACTCCGGGAGGGCCCTCAGAAATGAGCAGTTCTTC. As protein: CASSYSGRALRNEQFF. The chain recombines TRBV6-5 with TRBJ2-1; 8 positions agree with TRBD2. The V gene end was trimmed by 0 bases and the J gene end by 7 bases; junction bases not matched to a gene: 8. The germline gives CDR1 MNHEY, CDR2 SVGAGI. The CDR3 is 16 amino acids.

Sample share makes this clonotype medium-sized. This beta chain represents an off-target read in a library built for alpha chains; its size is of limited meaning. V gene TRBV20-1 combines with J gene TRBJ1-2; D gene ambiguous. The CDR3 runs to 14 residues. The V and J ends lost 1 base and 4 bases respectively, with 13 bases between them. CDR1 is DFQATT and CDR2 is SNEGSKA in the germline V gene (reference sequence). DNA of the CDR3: TGCAGTGCTAGAGGGAAGGTTCGGGGCTATGGCTACACCTTC. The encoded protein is CSARGKVRGYGYTF.

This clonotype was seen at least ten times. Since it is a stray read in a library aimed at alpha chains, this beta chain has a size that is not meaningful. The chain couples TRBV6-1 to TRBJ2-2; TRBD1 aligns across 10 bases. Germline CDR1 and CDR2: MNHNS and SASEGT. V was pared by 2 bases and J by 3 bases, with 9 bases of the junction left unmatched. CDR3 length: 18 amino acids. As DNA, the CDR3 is TGTGCCAGCAGTGAAAAGGTTCCGGGACAGGGGTACACCGGGGAGCTGTTTTTT. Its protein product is CASSEKVPGQGYTGELFF.

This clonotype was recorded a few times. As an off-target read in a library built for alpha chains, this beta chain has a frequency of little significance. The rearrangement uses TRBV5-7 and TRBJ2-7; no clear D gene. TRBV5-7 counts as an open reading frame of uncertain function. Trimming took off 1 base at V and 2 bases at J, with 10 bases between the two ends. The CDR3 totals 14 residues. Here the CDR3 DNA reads TGTGCCAGCAGCTTGTCGCCCAGTACCTACGAGCAGTACTTC. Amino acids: CASSLSPSTYEQYF.

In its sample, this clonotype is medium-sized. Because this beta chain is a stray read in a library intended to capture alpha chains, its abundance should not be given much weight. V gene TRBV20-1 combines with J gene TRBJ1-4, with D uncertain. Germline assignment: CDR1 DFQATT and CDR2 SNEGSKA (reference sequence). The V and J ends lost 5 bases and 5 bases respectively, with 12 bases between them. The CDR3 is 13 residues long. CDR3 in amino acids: CSAHRPSNEKLFF. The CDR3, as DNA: TGCAGTGCTCATAGACCCTCGAATGAAAAACTGTTTTTT.

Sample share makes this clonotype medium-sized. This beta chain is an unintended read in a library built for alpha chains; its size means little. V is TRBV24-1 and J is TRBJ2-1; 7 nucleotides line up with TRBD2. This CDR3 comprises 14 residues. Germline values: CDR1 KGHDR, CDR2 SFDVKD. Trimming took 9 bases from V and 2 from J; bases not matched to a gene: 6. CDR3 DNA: TGTGCCACCCGTTCGGGGGGAACCTACAATGAGCAGTTCTTC. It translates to CATRSGGTYNEQFF.

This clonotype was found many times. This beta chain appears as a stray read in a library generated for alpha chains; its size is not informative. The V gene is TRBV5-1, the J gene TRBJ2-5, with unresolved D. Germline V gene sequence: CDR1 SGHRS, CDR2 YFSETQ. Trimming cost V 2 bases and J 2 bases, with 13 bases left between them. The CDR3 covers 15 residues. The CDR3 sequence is CASSFGLMGQETQYF. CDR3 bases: TGCGCCAGCAGCTTTGGCCTAATGGGTCAAGAGACCCAGTACTTC. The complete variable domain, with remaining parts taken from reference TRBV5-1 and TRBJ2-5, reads KAGVTQTPRYLIKTRGQQVTLSCSPISGHRSVSWYQQTPGQGLQFLFEYFSETQRNKGNFPGRFSGRQFSNSRSEMNVSTLELGDSALYLCASSFGLMGQETQYFGPGTRLLVL.

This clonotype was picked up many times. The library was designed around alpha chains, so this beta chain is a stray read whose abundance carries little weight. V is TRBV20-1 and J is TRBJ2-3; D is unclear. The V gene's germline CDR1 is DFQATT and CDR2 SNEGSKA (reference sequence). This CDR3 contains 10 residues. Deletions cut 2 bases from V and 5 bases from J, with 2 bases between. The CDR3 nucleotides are TGCAGTGCTAGACTAGATACGCAGTATTTT. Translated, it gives CSARLDTQYF.

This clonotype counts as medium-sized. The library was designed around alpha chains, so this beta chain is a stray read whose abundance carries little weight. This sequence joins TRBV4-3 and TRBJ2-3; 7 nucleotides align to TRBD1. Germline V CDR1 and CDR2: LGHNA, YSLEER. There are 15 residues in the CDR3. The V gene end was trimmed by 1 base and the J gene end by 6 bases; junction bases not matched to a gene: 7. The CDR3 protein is CASSQVTGRFDTQYF. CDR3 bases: TGCGCCAGCAGCCAAGTGACAGGGAGATTCGATACGCAGTATTTT.

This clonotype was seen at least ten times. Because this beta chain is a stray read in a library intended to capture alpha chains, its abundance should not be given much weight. In DNA, the CDR3 is TGCAGCGCAGCCGGGACTAGCGGGAGTATGGAGCAGTTCTTC. Protein product: CSAAGTSGSMEQFF. V is TRBV29-1 and J is TRBJ2-1; 14 bases line up with TRBD2. The germline V gene encodes CDR1 SQVTM and CDR2 ANQGSEA. J was trimmed by 10 bases and V by 7 bases; bases with no gene match: 9. This CDR3 has 14 residues.